This is a list of T cell receptor beta chains from one sample in a study of CD8+ T cells in alopecia areata. Clones were read by immunoSEQ multiplex PCR, and TCRdb kept only the in-frame ones, dropping some. Altogether over 250,000 clones are present, 60% being singletons, with the ten largest covering around 0.92%. The specimen comprised CD4+ T cells sorted from blood, sampled at week 52, from a patient treated with tofacitinib. These receptors were obtained from a human donor with alopecia areata. Each CDR3 is given with its conserved first and last residue. Each record gives: D gene, J gene, clone size, V gene, CDR3 DNA, CDR3 protein. The D gene is left open where the match is weak. Clone size is shown for a subset of rows, as once, few, many or a class of expanded clone.

TRBD1,TRBJ1-2,NA,TRBV7-9,TGTGCCAGCAGCGCTCAACAGGGGAACTATGGCTACACCTTC,CASSAQQGNYGYTF
NA,TRBJ2-3,once,TRBV4-1,TGCGCCAGCAGCCGGCGGGACAGCAGCACAGATACGCAGTATTTT,CASSRRDSSTDTQYF
NA,TRBJ2-1,NA,TRBV4-3,TGCGCCAGCAGCCAGCCCGGAGGGAGCAGTGAGCAGTTCTTC,CASSQPGGSSEQFF
NA,TRBJ2-5,NA,TRBV20-1,TGCAGTGCGCCCTTAGGAGAGACCCAGTACTTC,CSAPLGETQYF
NA,TRBJ1-6,NA,TRBV14,TGTGCCAGCAGCCAAGATCCACGTTCACCCCTCCACTTT,CASSQDPRSPLHF
NA,TRBJ1-2,NA,TRBV30,TGTGCCAGCAGCGCGGGGACCCCTAACTATGGCTACACCTTC,CASSAGTPNYGYTF
NA,TRBJ2-5,NA,TRBV5-1,TGCGCCAGCAGCTTTTCCAAGGAAACGGAGACCCAGTACTTC,CASSFSKETETQYF
NA,TRBJ2-3,few,TRBV19,TGTGCCAGTTCTCTGTTGGCAGATACGCAGTATTTT,CASSLLADTQYF
NA,TRBJ2-7,once,TRBV9,TGTGCCAGCAGCGTAGGGGGTGGGGACCCTAGCTCCTACGAGCAGTACTTC,CASSVGGGDPSSYEQYF
TRBD1,TRBJ2-7,NA,TRBV7-2,TGTGCCAGCAGCCGAACGACAGGGAGTTGGGTCTACGAGCAGTACTTC,CASSRTTGSWVYEQYF
NA,TRBJ1-5,few,TRBV30,TGTGCCTGGAGTGTACCAGGGGCCGCTGTTCAGCCCCAGCATTTT,CAWSVPGAAVQPQHF
NA,TRBJ1-2,few,TRBV27,TGTGCCAGCGGTCACAGAGATGGCTACACCTTC,CASGHRDGYTF
TRBD1,TRBJ2-7,NA,TRBV4-3,TGCGCCAGCAGCCACCAACAGGGGTCCTACGAGCAGTACTTC,CASSHQQGSYEQYF
NA,TRBJ2-2,NA,TRBV4-1,TGCGCCAGCAGCCACTCGGGCCGGGCCGGGGAGCTGTTTTTT,CASSHSGRAGELFF
NA,TRBJ1-1,NA,TRBV25-1,TGTGCCAGCAGTGAATGGAGAGCACAGAACACTGAAGCTTTCTTT,CASSEWRAQNTEAFF
NA,TRBJ2-6,NA,TRBV5-1,TGCGCCAGCAGCGAGAGCTCTGGGGCCAACGTCCTGACTTTC,CASSESSGANVLTF
TRBD1,TRBJ1-5,few,TRBV30,TGTGCCTGGAGTTCAGGACAGGCGGATCAGCCCCAGCATTTT,CAWSSGQADQPQHF
NA,TRBJ2-7,NA,TRBV2,TGTGCCAGCAGTCCGGTGTACGAGCAGTACTTC,CASSPVYEQYF
NA,TRBJ1-2,few,TRBV6-5,TGTGCCAGCAGTGCCAGTGGACTTGGTGGCTACACCTTC,CASSASGLGGYTF
TRBD1,TRBJ2-3,few,TRBV29-1,TGCAGCGTTGGACAGGGAACAGATACGCAGTATTTT,CSVGQGTDTQYF
NA,TRBJ2-3,NA,TRBV29-1,TGCAGCGAGAATACAGATACGCAGTATTTT,CSENTDTQYF
TRBD1,TRBJ1-4,NA,TRBV29-1,TGCAGCGCTGCCCGGACAGGGGATAATGAAAAACTGTTTTTT,CSAARTGDNEKLFF
TRBD1,TRBJ2-3,NA,TRBV5-6,TGTGCCAGCAGACGGACAGGGGGCCGCCCGGTCACAGATACGCAGTATTTT,CASRRTGGRPVTDTQYF
NA,TRBJ2-3,NA,TRBV29-1,NA,CSVGPGLASDTQYF
NA,TRBJ2-3,NA,TRBV30,TGTGCCTGGAGATCCCCCGGCACAGATACGCAGTATTTT,CAWRSPGTDTQYF
NA,TRBJ1-5,few,TRBV6-5,TGTGCCAGCAGTTACTTCGCCGATCAGCCCCAGCATTTT,CASSYFADQPQHF
TRBD1,TRBJ2-2,NA,TRBV30,TGTGCCTGCCCGAAGCGGGACAGGGGGGTGACCGGGGAGCTGTTTTTT,CACPKRDRGVTGELFF
NA,TRBJ1-2,NA,TRBV4-1,TGCGCCAGCAGCCAACCGGGACGGACCAAATATGGCTACACCTTC,CASSQPGRTKYGYTF
NA,TRBJ2-3,NA,TRBV2,TGTGCCAGCAGCAGGGAGTCAGATACGCAGTATTTT,CASSRESDTQYF
NA,TRBJ1-1,many,TRBV7-9,TGTGCCAGCAGCTTTGGTCTCGGGAACACTGAAGCTTTCTTT,CASSFGLGNTEAFF
NA,TRBJ1-1,few,TRBV5-1,TGCGCCAGCAGCTTGGCCGCGGGGGCATCAGAAGCTTTCTTT,CASSLAAGASEAFF
NA,TRBJ2-1,NA,TRBV7-9,TGTGCCAGCAGCTCTCCGGGGACATCCACTTCCTACAATGAGCAGTTCTTC,CASSSPGTSTSYNEQFF
NA,TRBJ2-7,NA,TRBV2,TGTGCCAGCAGGCCGGGACCCCCTCGGGAGCAGTACTTC,CASRPGPPREQYF
NA,TRBJ1-2,NA,TRBV5-6,TGTGCCAGCAGCTTAGGTTTGGACCCTAACTATGGCTACACCTTC,CASSLGLDPNYGYTF
NA,TRBJ2-1,few,TRBV5-6,TGTGCCAGCAGCTTGGACGGATACAATGAGCAGTTCTTC,CASSLDGYNEQFF
NA,TRBJ1-5,NA,TRBV4-2,TGTGCCAGCAGCCATTCGCGGGGGTCGGATCAGCCCCAGCATTTT,CASSHSRGSDQPQHF
NA,TRBJ2-3,NA,TRBV29-1,TGCAGCCCCGTGGCAGATACAGATACGCAGTATTTT,CSPVADTDTQYF
NA,TRBJ2-7,few,TRBV30,TGTGCCTGGAGGGCCAGGGGCCCCCGCTACGAGCAGTACTTC,CAWRARGPRYEQYF
NA,TRBJ2-2,NA,TRBV30,TGTGCCTGGATTGGGACAATATTAACCGGGGAGCTGTTTTTT,CAWIGTILTGELFF
NA,TRBJ2-3,NA,TRBV5-6,TGTGCCAGCAGCGCGGAGACCGCGGCTACCATAACAGATACGCAGTATTTT,CASSAETAATITDTQYF
NA,TRBJ2-7,NA,TRBV5-4,TGTGCCAGCAGCTCTGGGTCTCTCGTTGCGAGCGAGCAGTACTTC,CASSSGSLVASEQYF
NA,TRBJ1-6,NA,TRBV9,TGTGCCAGCAGCGACCGGAACCATTCACCCCTCCACTTT,CASSDRNHSPLHF
TRBD2,TRBJ2-1,NA,TRBV5-1,TGCGCCAGCAGCGGGGGACTAGCGGCCTACAATGAGCAGTTCTTC,CASSGGLAAYNEQFF
NA,TRBJ2-2,NA,TRBV29-1,TGCAGCGTTGATGTCAGCAACACCGGGGAGCTGTTTTTT,CSVDVSNTGELFF
NA,TRBJ1-6,few,TRBV25-1,TGTGCCAGCAGTGAATATGGCCGGGCCCTCCACTTT,CASSEYGRALHF
NA,TRBJ1-1,NA,TRBV7-2,TGTGCCAGCAGCTACCGGGCCCCTGACTGGCGGGCTTTCTTT,CASSYRAPDWRAFF
NA,TRBJ1-6,NA,TRBV9,TGTGCCAGCAGCGTAGGGGGACCCGATCCCCCCCTCCACTTT,CASSVGGPDPPLHF
NA,TRBJ2-3,few,TRBV7-3,TGTGCCAGCAGCTTAACCCGGGCAGATACGCAGTATTTT,CASSLTRADTQYF
NA,TRBJ2-1,few,TRBV7-9,TGTGCCAGCAGCTTAGCTCGCAATGAGCAGTTCTTC,CASSLARNEQFF
TRBD2,TRBJ2-1,NA,TRBV7-3,TGTGCCAGCAGCCCTAGGGTAGCGGGGGTAAATGAGCAGTTCTTC,CASSPRVAGVNEQFF
NA,TRBJ1-1,NA,TRBV9,TGTGCCAGCAGCTCCAGGAGAGGGTGGGACACTGAAGCTTTCTTT,CASSSRRGWDTEAFF
TRBD2,TRBJ2-5,NA,TRBV9,TGTGCCAGCAGCGTAGTGGCTAGCGGGCAAGAGACCCAGTACTTC,CASSVVASGQETQYF
TRBD1,TRBJ2-5,NA,TRBV5-1,TGCGCCAGCAGCCGACAGGGTATTTTGGAGACCCAGTACTTC,CASSRQGILETQYF
NA,TRBJ1-4,few,TRBV15,TGTGCCACCAGCGGGGGACCGACGGAAAAACTGTTTTTT,CATSGGPTEKLFF